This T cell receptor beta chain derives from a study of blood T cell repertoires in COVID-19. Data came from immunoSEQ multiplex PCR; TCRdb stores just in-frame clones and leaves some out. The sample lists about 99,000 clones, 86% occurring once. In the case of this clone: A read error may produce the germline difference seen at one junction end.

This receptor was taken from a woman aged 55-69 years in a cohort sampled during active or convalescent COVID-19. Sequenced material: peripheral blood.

CDR3 DNA: TGTGCCAGCAGAGCCGGAGACAGGTGGACAGTTACGCAGTATTTT. Encoded protein: CASRAGDRWTVTQYF. This chain uses TRBV6-5 with TRBJ2-3; a weak D match, TRBD1 (6 bases). This CDR3 spans 15 amino acids. Germline V gene data show CDR1 as MNHEY and CDR2 as SVGAGI.